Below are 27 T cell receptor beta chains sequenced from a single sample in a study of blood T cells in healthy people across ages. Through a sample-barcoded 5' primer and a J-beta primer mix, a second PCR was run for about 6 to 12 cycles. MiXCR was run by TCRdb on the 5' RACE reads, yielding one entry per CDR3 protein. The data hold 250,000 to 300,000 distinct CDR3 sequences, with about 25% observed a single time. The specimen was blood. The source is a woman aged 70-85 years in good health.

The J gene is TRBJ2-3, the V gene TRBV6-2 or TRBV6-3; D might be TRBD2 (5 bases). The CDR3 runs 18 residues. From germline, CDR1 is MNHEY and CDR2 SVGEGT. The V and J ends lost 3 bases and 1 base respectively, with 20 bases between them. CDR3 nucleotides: TGTGCCAGCAGTTATACCTTCGGCAAGCGGAGCGGCACAGATACGCAGTATTTT. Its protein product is CASSYTFGKRSGTDTQYF.

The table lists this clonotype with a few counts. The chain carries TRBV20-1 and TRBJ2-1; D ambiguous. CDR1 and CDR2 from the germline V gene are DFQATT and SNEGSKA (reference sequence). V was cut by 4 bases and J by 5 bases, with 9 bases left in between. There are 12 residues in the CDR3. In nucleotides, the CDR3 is TGCAGTGCTAACGATAACAACAATGAGCAGTTCTTC. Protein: CSANDNNNEQFF.

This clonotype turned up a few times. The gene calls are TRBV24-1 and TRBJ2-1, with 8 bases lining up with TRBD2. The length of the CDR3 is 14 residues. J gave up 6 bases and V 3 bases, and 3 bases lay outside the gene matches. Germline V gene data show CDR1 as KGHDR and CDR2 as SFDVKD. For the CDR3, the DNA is TGTGCCACCAGTGATAGCGGGAGTATCAATGAGCAGTTCTTC. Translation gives CATSDSGSINEQFF.

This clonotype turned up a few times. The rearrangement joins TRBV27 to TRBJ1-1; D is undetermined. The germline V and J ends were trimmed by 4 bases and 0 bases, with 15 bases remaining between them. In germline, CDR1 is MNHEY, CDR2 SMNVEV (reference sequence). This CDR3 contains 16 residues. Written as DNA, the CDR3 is TGTGCCAGCAGTTCAAGTCATCCTGGTTTGAACACTGAAGCTTTCTTT. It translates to CASSSSHPGLNTEAFF.

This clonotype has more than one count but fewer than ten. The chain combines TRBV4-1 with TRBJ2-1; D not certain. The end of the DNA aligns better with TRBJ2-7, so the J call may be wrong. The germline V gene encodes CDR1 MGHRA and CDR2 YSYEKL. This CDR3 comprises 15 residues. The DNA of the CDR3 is TGCGCCAGCAGCCAAGAAGAGGAGAGCTCCTACGAGCAGTACTTC. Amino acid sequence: CASSQEEESSYEQYF.

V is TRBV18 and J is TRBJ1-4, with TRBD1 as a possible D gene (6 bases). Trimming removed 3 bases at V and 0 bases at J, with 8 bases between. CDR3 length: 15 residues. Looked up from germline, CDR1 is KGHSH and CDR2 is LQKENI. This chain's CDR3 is CASSPGQTTNEKLFF. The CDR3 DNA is TGTGCCAGCTCACCCGGACAGACAACTAATGAAAAACTGTTTTTT.

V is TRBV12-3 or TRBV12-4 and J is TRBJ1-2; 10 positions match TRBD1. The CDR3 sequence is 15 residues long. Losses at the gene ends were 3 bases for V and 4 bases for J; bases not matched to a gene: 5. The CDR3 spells CASSFLDRGFYGYTF. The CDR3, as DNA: TGTGCCAGCAGTTTCCTGGACAGGGGGTTCTATGGCTACACCTTC.

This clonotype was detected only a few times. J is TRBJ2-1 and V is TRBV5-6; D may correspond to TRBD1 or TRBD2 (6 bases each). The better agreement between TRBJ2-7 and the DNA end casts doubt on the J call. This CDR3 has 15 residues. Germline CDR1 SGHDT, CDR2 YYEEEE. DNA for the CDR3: TGTGCCAGCAGCCGATGGGGGGCAAAACCCTACGAGCAGTACTTC. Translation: CASSRWGAKPYEQYF.

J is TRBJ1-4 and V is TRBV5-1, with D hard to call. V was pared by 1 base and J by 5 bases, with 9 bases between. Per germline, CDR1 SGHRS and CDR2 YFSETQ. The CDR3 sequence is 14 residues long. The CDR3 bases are TGCGCCAGCAGCTTGATAGGCGTCAATGAAAAACTGTTTTTT. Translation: CASSLIGVNEKLFF. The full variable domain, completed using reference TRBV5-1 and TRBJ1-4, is KAGVTQTPRYLIKTRGQQVTLSCSPISGHRSVSWYQQTPGQGLQFLFEYFSETQRNKGNFPGRFSGRQFSNSRSEMNVSTLELGDSALYLCASSLIGVNEKLFFGSGTQLSVL.

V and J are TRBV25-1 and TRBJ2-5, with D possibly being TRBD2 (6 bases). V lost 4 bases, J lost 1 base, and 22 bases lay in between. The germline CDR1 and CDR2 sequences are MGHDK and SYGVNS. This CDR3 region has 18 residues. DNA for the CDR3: TGTGCCAGCAGTGGCCAAGCGGGCGTGGACCGCGTCCAAGAGACCCAGTACTTC. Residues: CASSGQAGVDRVQETQYF.

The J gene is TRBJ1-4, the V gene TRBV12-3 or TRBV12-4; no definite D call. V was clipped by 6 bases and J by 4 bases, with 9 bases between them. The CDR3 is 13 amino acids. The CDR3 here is CASRWGGNEKLFF. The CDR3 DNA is TGTGCCAGCAGATGGGGAGGTAATGAAAAACTGTTTTTT.

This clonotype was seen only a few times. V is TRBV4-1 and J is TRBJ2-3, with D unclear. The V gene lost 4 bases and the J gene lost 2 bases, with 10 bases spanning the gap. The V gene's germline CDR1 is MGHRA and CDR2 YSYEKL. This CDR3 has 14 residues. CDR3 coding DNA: TGCGCCAGCAGCCTTCGAGACCTCACAGATACGCAGTATTTT. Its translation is CASSLRDLTDTQYF.

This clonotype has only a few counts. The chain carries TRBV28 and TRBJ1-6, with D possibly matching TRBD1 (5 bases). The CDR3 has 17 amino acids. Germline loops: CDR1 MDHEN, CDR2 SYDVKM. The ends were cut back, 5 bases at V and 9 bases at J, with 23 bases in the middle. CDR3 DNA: TGTGCCAGCAGTATTGGTGGGGGGAGCCGGCTGCGTTCACCCCTCCACTTT. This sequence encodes CASSIGGGSRLRSPLHF.

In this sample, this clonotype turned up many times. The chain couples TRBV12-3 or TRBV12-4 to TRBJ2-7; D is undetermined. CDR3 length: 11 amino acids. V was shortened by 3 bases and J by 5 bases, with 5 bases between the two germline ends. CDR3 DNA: TGTGCCAGCAGTTTCGTGGACGAGCAGTACTTC. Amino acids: CASSFVDEQYF.

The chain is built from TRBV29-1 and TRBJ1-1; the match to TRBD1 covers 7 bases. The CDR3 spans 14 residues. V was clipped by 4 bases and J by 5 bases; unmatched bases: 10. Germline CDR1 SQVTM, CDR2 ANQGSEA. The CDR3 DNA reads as TGCAGCGTTGTAGAGGGACAGCAGGGGACTGAAGCTTTCTTT. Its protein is CSVVEGQQGTEAFF.

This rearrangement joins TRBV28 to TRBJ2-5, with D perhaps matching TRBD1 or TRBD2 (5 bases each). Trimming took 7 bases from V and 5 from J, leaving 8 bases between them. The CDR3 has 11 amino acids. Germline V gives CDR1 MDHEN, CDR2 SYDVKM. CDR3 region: CASKEGETQYF. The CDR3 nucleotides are TGTGCCAGCAAAGAGGGGGAGACCCAGTACTTC. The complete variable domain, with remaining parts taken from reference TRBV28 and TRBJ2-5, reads DVKVTQSSRYLVKRTGEKVFLECVQDMDHENMFWYRQDPGLGLRLIYFSYDVKMKEKGDIPEGYSVSREKKERFSLILESASTNQTSMYLCASKEGETQYFGPGTRLLVL.

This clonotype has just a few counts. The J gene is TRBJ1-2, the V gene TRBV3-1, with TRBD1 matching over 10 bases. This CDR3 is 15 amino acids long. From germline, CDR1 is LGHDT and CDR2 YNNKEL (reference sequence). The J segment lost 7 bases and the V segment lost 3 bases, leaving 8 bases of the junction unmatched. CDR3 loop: CASSQKTGGRGGYTF. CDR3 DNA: TGTGCCAGCAGCCAGAAGACAGGGGGCCGTGGTGGCTACACCTTC.

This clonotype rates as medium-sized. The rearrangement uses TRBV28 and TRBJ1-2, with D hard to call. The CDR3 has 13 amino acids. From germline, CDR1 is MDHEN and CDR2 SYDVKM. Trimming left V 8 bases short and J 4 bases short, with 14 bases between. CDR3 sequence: CASQVGASYGYTF. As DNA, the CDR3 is TGTGCCAGCCAAGTGGGAGCGAGCTATGGCTACACCTTC.

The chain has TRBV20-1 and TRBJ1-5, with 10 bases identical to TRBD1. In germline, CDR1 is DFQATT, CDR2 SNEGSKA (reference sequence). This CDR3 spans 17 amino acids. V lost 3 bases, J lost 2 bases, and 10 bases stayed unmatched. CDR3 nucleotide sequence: TGCAGTGCTAGTTGGGACAGGGGAGTCTCGCGCAATCAGCCCCAGCATTTT. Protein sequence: CSASWDRGVSRNQPQHF.

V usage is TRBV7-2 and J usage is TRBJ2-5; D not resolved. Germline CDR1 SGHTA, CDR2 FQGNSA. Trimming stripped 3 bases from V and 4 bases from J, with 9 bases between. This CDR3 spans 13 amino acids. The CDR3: CASSFSIGETQYF. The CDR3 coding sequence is TGTGCCAGCAGCTTTTCCATTGGAGAGACCCAGTACTTC.

The CDR3 spells CASSLGQGAAGEQFF. The CDR3 region has the DNA TGTGCCAGCAGTTTAGGGCAGGGGGCAGCGGGAGAGCAGTTCTTC. The chain combines TRBV12-3 or TRBV12-4 with TRBJ2-1, with a possible D match to TRBD1 (8 bases). This CDR3 has 15 amino acids. V was pared by 1 base and J by 10 bases, with 17 bases between.

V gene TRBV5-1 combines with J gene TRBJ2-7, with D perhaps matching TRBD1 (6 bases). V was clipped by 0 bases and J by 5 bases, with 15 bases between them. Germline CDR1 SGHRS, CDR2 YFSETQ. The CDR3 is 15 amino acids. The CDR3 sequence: CASSLALGGSDEQYF. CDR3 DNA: TGCGCCAGCAGCTTGGCCCTAGGGGGATCCGACGAGCAGTACTTC.

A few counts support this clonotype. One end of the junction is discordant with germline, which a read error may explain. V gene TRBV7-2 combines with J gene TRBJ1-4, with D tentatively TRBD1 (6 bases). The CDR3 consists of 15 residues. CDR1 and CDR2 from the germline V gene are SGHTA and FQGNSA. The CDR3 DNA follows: TGTGCCCGCAGCTCACAGGGAAGGGAGGATGAAAAACTGTTTTTT. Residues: CARSSQGREDEKLFF.

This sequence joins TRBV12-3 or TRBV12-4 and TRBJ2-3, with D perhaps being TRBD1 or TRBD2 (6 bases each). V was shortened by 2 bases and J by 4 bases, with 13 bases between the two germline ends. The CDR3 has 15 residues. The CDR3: CASSLKQGGADTQYF. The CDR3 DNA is TGTGCCAGCAGTTTAAAACAGGGAGGCGCAGATACGCAGTATTTT.

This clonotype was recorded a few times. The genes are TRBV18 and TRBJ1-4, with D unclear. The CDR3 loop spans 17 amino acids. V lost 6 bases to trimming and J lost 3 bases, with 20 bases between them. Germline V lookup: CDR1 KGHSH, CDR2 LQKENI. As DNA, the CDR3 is TGTGCCAGCTCGGACCGGGCCGGATCTCGTTCTAATGAAAAACTGTTTTTT. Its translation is CASSDRAGSRSNEKLFF.

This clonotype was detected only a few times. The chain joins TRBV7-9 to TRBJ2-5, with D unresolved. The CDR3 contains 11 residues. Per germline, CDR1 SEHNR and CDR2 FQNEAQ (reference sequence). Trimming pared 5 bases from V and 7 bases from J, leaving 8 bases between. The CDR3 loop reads CASSDTGTQYF. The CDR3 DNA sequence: TGTGCCAGCAGCGACACGGGGACCCAGTACTTC.

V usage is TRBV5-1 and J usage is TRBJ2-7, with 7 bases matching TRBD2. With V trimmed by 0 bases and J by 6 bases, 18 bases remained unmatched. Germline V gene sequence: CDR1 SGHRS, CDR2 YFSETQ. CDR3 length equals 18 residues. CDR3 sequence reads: CASSLDGASGTFRSEQYF. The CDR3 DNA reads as TGCGCCAGCAGCTTGGATGGGGCTAGCGGCACGTTTCGTTCCGAGCAGTACTTC.